Sequencing of this TCR beta chain was carried out in a study of cytomegalovirus exposure and HLA in healthy donors. General observations from the study: Through in vitro validation, three CMV-associated chains were shown to be specific for CMV antigens. Most TCR sequences were uncommon, yet certain public TCRs appeared in many donors. After further analysis at a later stage, 16,951 TCR beta sequences were associated with HLA alleles at 0.05 false discovery rate. A list of 150 to 200 TCR beta chains associated with cytomegalovirus was given.

The CDR3 is 14 residues long. CDR1 SEHNR and CDR2 FQNEAQ come from the germline V gene (reference sequence). 13 Jbeta primers and 60 Vbeta primers were used for the PCR. Produced via immunoSEQ multiplex PCR; TCRdb's table is partial and in-frame only. The data hold 150,000 to 160,000 clones, with 80% observed a single time. Remarks on this clone: Its antigen remains unidentified. At one of its ends the junction is not consistent with the germline gene, which may arise from a read error. The same CDR3 arises from other DNA sequences in this sample as well.

The source is a middle-aged woman in good health and CMV-seropositive. Input material: PBMCs. This chain joins TRBV7-9 and TRBJ1-1, with D possibly TRBD1 on 5 matching bases. The CDR3, as DNA: TGTGCCAGCAGTTTAGGCCAGGGGAACACTGAAGCTTTCTTT. This encodes CASSLGQGNTEAFF. The full variable domain, in which reference TRBV7-9 and TRBJ1-1 provide the parts outside the CDR3, is DTGVSQNPRHKITKRGQNVTFRCDPISEHNRLYWYRQTLGQGPEFLTYFQNEAQLEKSRLLSDRFSAERPKGSFSTLEIQRTEQGDSAMYLCASSLGQGNTEAFFGQGTRLTVV.